This T cell receptor (beta chain) was identified during a study of tumor-infiltrating lymphocytes in primary liver carcinoma (dated by TCRdb to 2017 to 2019). Concerning the study at large: Of the five patients (three men and two women, aged 30 to 69 years), four had hepatocellular carcinoma and one had combined HCC and intrahepatic cholangiocarcinoma. The tumors of the five patients were staged as T1-T3 N0M0, with maximum diameters ranging from roughly 4 to 11 cm. Each sample produced about 3.5 to 8 million productive TCRbeta reads, and read depth showed no significant difference between tissue types. For each liver tumor, the study sampled five regions along with adjacent normal tissue and blood, and applied TCRbeta repertoire sequencing, expression microarrays and whole-exome sequencing. TCRbeta repertoire sequencing covered 35 or so specimens from 5 patients: 25 or so tumor regions, 5 adjacent noncancerous liver tissues and 5 peripheral blood samples. To link TCRbeta repertoire diversity to the local molecular phenotype, the roughly 24 tumor region samples were profiled with Agilent mRNA microarrays. Reproducibility between technical replicate repertoires was high, with correlation coefficients above 0.95 and mean shared-clone rates about 0.9. The paper's findings and limits, for the study overall: Pairs of tumor regions showed greater repertoire overlap (mean around 35%) than tumor-adjacent pairs (roughly 17%) or tumor-blood pairs (roughly 15%), which is consistent with antigen-driven expansion. With just four or five patients in the study, the authors point out that the findings should be validated in a larger study. The top 250 clones made up a significantly larger repertoire fraction in tumors than in blood (p = 0.039). Bulk unsorted samples precluded comparing CD4+ and CD8+ T cell repertoires. Only about 7-24% of top clones were present in all five regions of a tumor, suggesting spatial heterogeneity of tumor-infiltrating T cells. Because sequencing covered only the TCR beta chain and unpaired alpha chains were not captured, true repertoire diversity is likely underestimated.

Using a constant-region primer and ProtoScript II reverse transcriptase, TCRbeta-specific cDNA was reverse-transcribed from approximately 0.5 ug total RNA. TCRbeta libraries were built with three nested multiplex PCR rounds, a slightly modified ARM-PCR procedure. The first two PCR rounds used multiplex TRBV1-TRBV30 forward primers with a Cbeta reverse primer, each for approximately 10 cycles. Sample barcodes and Illumina adapters were attached in a final 25-cycle PCR using Deep VentR polymerase. Before sequencing, amplicons between 200 and 500 bp were purified from gel using a QIAquick gel extraction kit. TCRbeta amplicons were sequenced on an Illumina HiSeq 2500 with 250-bp paired-end reads. In the original analysis: To recover full CDR3 sequences, reads were quality-trimmed using Trimmomatic v0.33 and paired reads were then merged using FLASH v1.2.11. V, D and J germline segments were assigned to the rearranged TCRbeta sequences by MiGEC v1.2.1b. Clonotype statistics and Shannon-Wiener diversity indices were calculated with VDJtools v1.0.0. Except for diversity analysis, only the 250 most abundant clonotypes of each sample were used in subsequent analyses to reduce sampling bias. TCRdb passed the public sequencing reads through fastp at Q25 and MiXCR, retaining productive beta sequences. One record per CDR3 amino acid sequence lists the most common genes and DNA. TCRdb, rather than the study authors, made the V and J calls. A total of approximately 73,000 distinct CDR3 sequences appear in this sample, approximately 74% of them only once. The ten largest clonotypes hold about a quarter of the sample.

At the junction V is shortened by 5 bases and J by 3 bases, with 17 bases in between. The germline V gene provides CDR1 SGHAT and CDR2 FQNNGV. From cysteine to phenylalanine, the CDR3 is 15 amino acids long. Only the CDR3 DNA stays, 45 bases, in frame from base 1. As for this clonotype: Its cognate antigen has yet to be identified. Base qualities are not at hand, and no much larger clone is one base apart.

Total RNA and DNA were co-extracted without cell sorting from 20-30 mg of bulk tissue using the AllPrep DNA/RNA mini kit. Between late 2015 and March 2016, about 5 patients in China with histopathologically diagnosed primary liver carcinoma had their tumors surgically resected. At the time of sampling, the patients were treatment-naive and had chronic HBV infection. Each tumor was sampled at five spatially separated regions: the superior, inferior, left-lateral and right-lateral poles and the tumor centre. Histological examination found more than 80% viable tumor cells in every tumor sample. Fresh tumor and adjacent tissue pieces were bisected; one half was stored in RNAlater at -80°C, the other sent for histology.

The sequencing input was liver tumor tissue from sampling region 4. Explained via the paper, the cell subset or site label denotes: tumor region T4, right-lateral pole. This receptor was obtained from a man aged 40-50 years with primary liver carcinoma and hepatitis B virus infection. The sequence links TRBV11-2 to TRBJ2-7; TRBD2 is a possible D gene, resting on 6 matching bases. The CDR3: CASSPGGTLHYEQYF. The DNA sequence is TGTGCCAGCAGCCCCGGCGGGACTCTACACTACGAGCAGTACTTC.